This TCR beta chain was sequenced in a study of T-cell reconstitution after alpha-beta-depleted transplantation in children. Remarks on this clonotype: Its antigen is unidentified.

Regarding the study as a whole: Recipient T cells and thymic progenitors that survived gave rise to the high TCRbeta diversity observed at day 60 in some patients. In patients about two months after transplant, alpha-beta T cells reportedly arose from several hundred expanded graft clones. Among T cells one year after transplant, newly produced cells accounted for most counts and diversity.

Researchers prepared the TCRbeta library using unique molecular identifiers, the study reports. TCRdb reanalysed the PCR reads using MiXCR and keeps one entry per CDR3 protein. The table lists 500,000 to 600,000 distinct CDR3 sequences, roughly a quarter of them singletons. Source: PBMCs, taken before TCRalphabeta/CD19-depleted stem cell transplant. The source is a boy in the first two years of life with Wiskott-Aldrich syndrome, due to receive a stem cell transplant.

The CDR3 DNA sequence: TGCAGTGCTAGAGCCCGGGATTTAGCCAAAAACATTCAGTACTTC. Amino acids: CSARARDLAKNIQYF. The rearrangement uses TRBV20-1 and TRBJ2-4; TRBD2 might be the D (5 bases). Germline CDR1 DFQATT, CDR2 SNEGSKA (reference sequence). With 1 base removed from V and 0 bases from J, the gap between germline ends came to 10 bases. This CDR3 region has 15 residues.